These 23 T cell receptor beta chains were all obtained from the same sample, sequenced in a study of blood T cell repertoires in COVID-19. Repertoires were generated with immunoSEQ multiplex PCR, while TCRdb's copy carries only in-frame clones and drops some. The sample contains some 160,000 clones, roughly 93% of which appear only once. Material for sequencing was peripheral blood. The source of these receptors is a man aged 18 to 30 with COVID-19, enrolled during active disease.

V and J are TRBV19 and TRBJ1-5; D is unresolved. This CDR3 contains 13 residues. Trimming removed 7 bases at V and 3 bases at J, with 10 bases between. Looked up from germline, CDR1 is LNHDA and CDR2 is SQIVND (reference sequence). This CDR3 is CASTTGFNQPQHF. In DNA form, the CDR3 reads TGTGCCAGTACCACGGGGTTCAATCAGCCCCAGCATTTT.

V usage is TRBV11-1 and J usage is TRBJ2-3; 12 nucleotides agree with TRBD2. CDR1 and CDR2 (germline): SGHAT, FQDESV (reference sequence). The CDR3 covers 16 residues. Trimming removed 1 base from V and 4 bases from J; junction bases left unmatched: 3. CDR3 sequence (DNA): TGTGCCAGCAGCTTAGAACTAGCGGGAGGTTCAGATACGCAGTATTTT. Translation: CASSLELAGGSDTQYF.

The V and J genes are TRBV28 and TRBJ1-1; a weak D match, TRBD1 (6 bases). CDR1 and CDR2 (germline): MDHEN, SYDVKM. The CDR3 length is 15 residues. V was cut by 3 bases and J by 4 bases, with 15 bases left in between. CDR3 in DNA: TGTGCCAGCAGTTTGGTTGCAGGGGAGGGCACTGAAGCTTTCTTT. This codes for CASSLVAGEGTEAFF.

This clone was detected once. Mismatch with germline at one junction end may stem from a read error. The chain recombines TRBV7-7 with TRBJ2-1, with 7 bases identical to TRBD2. This CDR3 spans 15 amino acids. Per the germline V gene, CDR1 is SSHAT and CDR2 is FNYEAQ (reference sequence). CDR3 region: CASSLGSGGYNEQFF. In nucleotides, the CDR3 is TGTGCTAGCAGCTTAGGGTCGGGGGGATACAATGAGCAGTTCTTC.

The chain recombines TRBV12-3 or TRBV12-4 with TRBJ2-7, with a weak D call TRBD2 (5 bases). This CDR3 spans 13 amino acids. The V gene lost 5 bases and the J gene lost 3 bases, with 11 bases spanning the gap. For the CDR3, the DNA is TGTGCCAGCAGTCCCCAGCGGTTCTACGAGCAGTACTTC. It is translated as CASSPQRFYEQYF.

The V and J genes are TRBV6-1 and TRBJ2-1; TRBD2 is a possible D gene (6 bases). Germline V gene data show CDR1 as MNHNS and CDR2 as SASEGT. The length of the CDR3 is 15 residues. V shed 2 bases and J shed 5 bases, with 13 bases lying between them. Here the CDR3 DNA reads TGTGCCAGCAGTGAATGGAGGGGAATCAACAATGAGCAGTTCTTC. Translation: CASSEWRGINNEQFF.

The gene calls are TRBV27 and TRBJ1-5; 7 positions agree with TRBD1. This CDR3 has 14 residues. After removal of 6 bases from V and 3 bases from J, the junction contained 5 bases not matched to a gene. Per the germline V gene, CDR1 is MNHEY and CDR2 is SMNVEV (reference sequence). CDR3 residues: CASRQGRNNQPQHF. The CDR3 bases are TGTGCCAGCAGACAGGGGAGGAACAATCAGCCCCAGCATTTT.

V usage is TRBV11-3 and J usage is TRBJ2-1; weak D call: TRBD2 (5 bases). V was pared by 1 base and J by 5 bases, with 12 bases between. Looked up from germline, CDR1 is SGHNT and CDR2 is YENEEA. This CDR3 comprises 15 residues. The DNA for the CDR3 is TGTGCCAGCAGCTTAGGCCCGGGATCCCACAATGAGCAGTTCTTC. Protein: CASSLGPGSHNEQFF.

The genes are TRBV6-2 or TRBV6-3 and TRBJ2-7; 9 nucleotides agree with TRBD1. V dropped 5 bases and J dropped 3; count of bases not matched to a gene: 5. The germline gives CDR1 MNHEY, CDR2 SVGEGT. The CDR3 is made up of 14 amino acids. CDR3 bases: TGTGCCAGCAGTGGGGGGGACAGGGTCTACGAGCAGTACTTC. Protein: CASSGGDRVYEQYF.

This clone was picked up one time. The V gene is TRBV20-1, the J gene TRBJ2-4; no firm D call. Germline V gene data show CDR1 as DFQATT and CDR2 as SNEGSKA (reference sequence). The V end lost 3 bases, the J end lost 0 bases, and 12 bases lay between the germline ends. The CDR3 spans 15 residues. CDR3 sequence reads: CSASKKLIAKNIQYF. The CDR3 DNA sequence: TGCAGTGCTAGTAAGAAACTTATAGCCAAAAACATTCAGTACTTC.

This sequence joins TRBV5-4 and TRBJ1-1; 8 nucleotides match TRBD1. The CDR3 runs 12 residues. Germline CDR1 and CDR2: SGHNT and YYREEE (reference sequence). J lost 11 bases, V lost 2 bases, and 5 bases had no gene match. The CDR3 loop is CASSFLDREAFF. The CDR3 DNA reads TGTGCCAGCAGCTTCCTGGACAGGGAGGCTTTCTTT.

This CDR3 is CAISLRDRGSDEQFF. CDR3 coding DNA: TGTGCCATCTCACTCCGGGACAGGGGCTCCGATGAGCAGTTCTTC. The rearrangement uses TRBV10-3 and TRBJ2-1; 10 bases match TRBD1. Germline V gene sequence: CDR1 ENHRY, CDR2 SYGVKD. Losses at the gene ends were 8 bases for V and 8 bases for J; bases not matched to a gene: 12. CDR3 length equals 15 residues.

This clone was seen more than once but under ten times. The chain couples TRBV4-2 to TRBJ2-7; D remains unclear. The CDR3 has 12 amino acids. V was clipped by 1 base and J by 5 bases, with 6 bases between them. Per the germline V gene, CDR1 is LGHNA and CDR2 is YNFKEQ. The CDR3 is CASSQGPHEQYF. CDR3 nucleotide sequence: TGTGCCAGCAGCCAAGGGCCCCACGAGCAGTACTTC.

This chain links TRBV2 with TRBJ2-4, with 7 bases matching TRBD1. The CDR3 contains 15 residues. Losses at the gene ends were 7 bases for V and 4 bases for J; bases not matched to a gene: 10. The germline V gene has CDR1 SNHLY and CDR2 FYNNEI. The CDR3 is CASNVGQRLKNIQYF. DNA for the CDR3: TGTGCCAGCAATGTGGGACAGCGTTTAAAAAACATTCAGTACTTC.

The gene calls are TRBV12-3 or TRBV12-4 and TRBJ1-5; D gene uncertain. The CDR3 totals 13 residues. Trimming removed 4 bases at V and 0 bases at J, with 4 bases between. The CDR3 nucleotides read TGTGCCAGCAGTTCTAGTAGCAATCAGCCCCAGCATTTT. This translates into CASSSSSNQPQHF.

This chain links TRBV7-2 with TRBJ1-1, with D perhaps TRBD1 (6 bases). Germline CDR1 SGHTA, CDR2 FQGNSA. The CDR3 is made up of 15 amino acids. Trimming left V 0 bases short and J 4 bases short, with 12 bases between. CDR3 sequence reads: CASSLAGVRGTEAFF. Written as DNA, the CDR3 is TGTGCCAGCAGCTTAGCGGGGGTCAGGGGCACTGAAGCTTTCTTT.

This clone has a handful of counts. V usage is TRBV7-9 and J usage is TRBJ2-1; D gene unclear. Trimming removed 2 bases at V and 3 bases at J, with 8 bases between. The CDR3 contains 14 residues. Germline CDR1 and CDR2: SEHNR and FQNEAQ (reference sequence). The DNA for the CDR3 is TGTGCCAGCAGCTTATTGGCTGACTACAATGAGCAGTTCTTC. Its protein product is CASSLLADYNEQFF.

The rearrangement links TRBV12-5 to TRBJ2-5, with TRBD2 identical over 8 bases. V was clipped by 1 base and J by 5 bases; unmatched bases: 9. The CDR3 runs 16 residues. CDR1 and CDR2 from the germline V gene are LGHNT and FRNRAP. The CDR3 DNA reads TGTGCTAGTGGTTTGGGAGCGGGAGTGGGGAAGGAGACCCAGTACTTC. Translating gives CASGLGAGVGKETQYF.

This clone came up once. J is TRBJ2-2 and V is TRBV13; unclear D gene. In germline, CDR1 is PRHDT, CDR2 FYEKMQ (reference sequence). V dropped 9 bases and J dropped 4 bases, with 15 bases sitting between them. The CDR3 spans 14 residues. Here the CDR3 DNA reads TGTGCCAGTAAGACTGGGTTGGGCACCGGGGAGCTGTTTTTT. Translating gives CASKTGLGTGELFF. The full variable domain, rest sourced from reference TRBV13 and TRBJ2-2, is AAGVIQSPRHLIKEKRETATLKCYPIPRHDTVYWYQQGPGQDPQFLISFYEKMQSDKGSIPDRFSAQQFSDYHSELNMSSLELGDSALYFCASKTGLGTGELFFGEGSRLTVL.

This chain links TRBV13 with TRBJ2-3, with 12 bases matching TRBD2. The CDR3 sequence is 16 residues long. V shed 5 bases, J shed 3 bases, and the junction held 6 bases outside the gene matches. CDR1 is PRHDT and CDR2 is FYEKMQ in the germline V gene (reference sequence). In DNA, the CDR3 is TGTGCCAGCAGCGGGGGGACTAGCGGGCTGACAGATACGCAGTATTTT. This encodes CASSGGTSGLTDTQYF.

This chain joins TRBV27 and TRBJ2-7; possibly TRBD1 for D (6 bases). Germline V lookup: CDR1 MNHEY, CDR2 SMNVEV (reference sequence). Trimming left V 4 bases short and J 0 bases short, with 13 bases between. This CDR3 is 15 amino acids long. CDR3 nucleotide sequence: TGTGCCAGCAGTTATCTCGGACAGAGCTCCTACGAGCAGTACTTC. Amino acids: CASSYLGQSSYEQYF.

The CDR3 is CATSVEGAQFF. CDR3 coding DNA: TGTGCCACCAGTGTTGAGGGGGCTCAGTTCTTC. The chain combines TRBV24-1 with TRBJ2-1; 7 positions agree with TRBD1. Germline assignment: CDR1 KGHDR and CDR2 SFDVKD. This CDR3 comprises 11 residues. V lost 5 bases, J lost 13 bases, and 4 bases stayed unmatched.

The chain uses TRBV28 and TRBJ2-7; the match to TRBD1 covers 10 bases. The CDR3 consists of 13 residues. V trimming: 6 bases; J trimming: 4 bases; junction bases outside the gene matches: 3. Germline V lookup: CDR1 MDHEN, CDR2 SYDVKM. Here the CDR3 reads CASRRTGGYEQYF. In nucleotides, the CDR3 is TGTGCCAGCAGGCGGACAGGGGGGTACGAGCAGTACTTC.